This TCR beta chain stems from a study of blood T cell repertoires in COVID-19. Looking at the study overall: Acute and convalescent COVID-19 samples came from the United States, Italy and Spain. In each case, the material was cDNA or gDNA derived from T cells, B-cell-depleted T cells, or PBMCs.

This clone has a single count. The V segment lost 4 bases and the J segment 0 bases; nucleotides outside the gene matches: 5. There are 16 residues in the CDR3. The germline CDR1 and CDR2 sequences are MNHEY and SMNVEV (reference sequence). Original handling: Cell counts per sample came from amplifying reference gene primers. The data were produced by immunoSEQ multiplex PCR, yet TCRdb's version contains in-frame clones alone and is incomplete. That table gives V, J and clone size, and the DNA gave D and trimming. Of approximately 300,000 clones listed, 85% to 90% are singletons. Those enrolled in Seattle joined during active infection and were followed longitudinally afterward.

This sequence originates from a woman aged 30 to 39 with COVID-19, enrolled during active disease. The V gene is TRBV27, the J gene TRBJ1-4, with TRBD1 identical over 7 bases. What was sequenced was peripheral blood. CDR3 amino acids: CASSSGQVSTNEKLFF. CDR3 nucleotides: TGTGCCAGCAGTTCTGGACAGGTCTCAACTAATGAAAAACTGTTTTTT. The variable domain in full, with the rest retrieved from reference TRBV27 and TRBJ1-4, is EAQVTQNPRYLITVTGKKLTVTCSQNMNHEYMSWYRQDPGLGLRQIYYSMNVEVTDKGDVPEGYKVSRKEKRNFPLILESPSPNQTSLYFCASSSGQVSTNEKLFFGSGTQLSVL.